The source of this TCR beta chain is a study of T cell responses to AZD1222 COVID-19 vaccine. As for the study in general: It was second doses at about 4 or about 12 weeks that were pooled.

Sequenced by immunoSEQ multiplex PCR; TCRdb stores in-frame clones only, minus some. The data hold 66,000 or so clones, with roughly nine tenths observed a single time. With respect to this clone: Its antigen is unknown.

The study's findings and limits: Baseline seropositivity occurred in only six or seven AZD1222 recipients. Clonal diversity was possibly underestimated; the donors were predominantly white British and more often female.

The CDR3 length is 15 residues. Germline V gives CDR1 MGHRA, CDR2 YSYEKL. Trimming took off 0 bases at V and 3 bases at J, with 9 bases between the two ends. Sample: peripheral blood, taken on day 0 of AZD1222 vaccination. The sequence came from an adult in good health. V is TRBV4-1 and J is TRBJ1-5, with D hard to call. The CDR3 DNA reads as TGCGCCAGCAGCCAAGATTGGGAAAACAATCAGCCCCAGCATTTT. Its translation: CASSQDWENNQPQHF.